This TCR beta chain was sequenced in a study of T cells in Graves' hyperthyroidism and ophthalmopathy. The wider study: Any treatment followed the collection of peripheral blood at initial diagnosis.

Trimming at V came to 2 bases and at J to 3 bases, leaving 1 base not matched to a gene. The CDR3 runs 15 residues. From germline, CDR1 is SGHVS and CDR2 FQNEAQ. The sample holds many counts of this clonotype. Amplified regions were TCR beta CDR3 sequences from RNA transcripts. Primed by the HTBI set, a first-round RT-PCR was run on the TCR CDR3. In TCRdb, the multiplex PCR reads were re-called with MiXCR into one record per CDR3 protein. The sample holds 400,000 or so distinct CDR3 sequences; over 12% are singletons and the top ten take over 25%. Each diagnosis drew on symptoms, thyroxine, TRAb, thyroid ultrasound and orbital computed tomography findings.

V gene TRBV7-8 combines with J gene TRBJ2-7; 13 positions match TRBD2. The source of this sequence is a man aged 50 to 59 with Graves' ophthalmopathy. The specimen sequenced was blood. The CDR3 loop reads CASSLTSGRVYEQYF. CDR3 sequence (DNA): TGTGCCAGCAGCTTAACTAGCGGGAGGGTCTACGAGCAGTACTTC. The variable domain in full, completed from reference TRBV7-8 and TRBJ2-7, reads GAGVSQSPRYKVAKRGQDVALRCDPISGHVSLFWYQQALGQGPEFLTYFQNEAQLDKSGLPSDRFFAERPEGSVSTLKIQRTQQEDSAVYLCASSLTSGRVYEQYFGPGTRLTVT.